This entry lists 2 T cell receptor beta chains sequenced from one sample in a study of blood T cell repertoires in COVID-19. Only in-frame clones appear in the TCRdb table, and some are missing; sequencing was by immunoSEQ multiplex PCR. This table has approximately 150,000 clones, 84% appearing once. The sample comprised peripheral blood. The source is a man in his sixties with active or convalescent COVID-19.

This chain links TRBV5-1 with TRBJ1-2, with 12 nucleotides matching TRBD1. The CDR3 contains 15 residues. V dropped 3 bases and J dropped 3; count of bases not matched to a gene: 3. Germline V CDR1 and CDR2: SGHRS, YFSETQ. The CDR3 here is CASSSGTGGDYGYTF. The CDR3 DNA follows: TGCGCCAGCAGCTCAGGGACAGGGGGCGACTATGGCTACACCTTC.

The CDR3 reads CASSTSGNYGYTF. The CDR3 DNA reads as TGTGCCAGCAGCACGTCAGGGAACTATGGCTACACCTTC. This chain links TRBV5-6 with TRBJ1-2; TRBD1 is a possible D gene (5 bases). The CDR3 is made up of 13 amino acids. The V end was cut by 4 bases, the J end by 2 bases, with 9 bases between. Germline values: CDR1 SGHDT, CDR2 YYEEEE.